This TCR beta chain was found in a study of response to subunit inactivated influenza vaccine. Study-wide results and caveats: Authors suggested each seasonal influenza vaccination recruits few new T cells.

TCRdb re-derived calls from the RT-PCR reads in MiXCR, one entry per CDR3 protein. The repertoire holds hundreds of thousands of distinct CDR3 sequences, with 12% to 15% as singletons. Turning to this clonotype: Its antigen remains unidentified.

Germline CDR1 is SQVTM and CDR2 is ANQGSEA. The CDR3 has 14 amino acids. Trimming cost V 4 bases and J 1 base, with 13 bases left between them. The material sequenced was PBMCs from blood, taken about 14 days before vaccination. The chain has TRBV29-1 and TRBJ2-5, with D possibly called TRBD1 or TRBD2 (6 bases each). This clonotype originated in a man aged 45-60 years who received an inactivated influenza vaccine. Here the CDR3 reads CSVGPGAFQETQYF. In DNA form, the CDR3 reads TGCAGCGTTGGTCCGGGGGCATTCCAAGAGACCCAGTACTTC.